The 25 T cell receptor beta chains in this list originate from one sample, sequenced in a study of T cell responses to AZD1222 COVID-19 vaccine. Clones were sequenced by immunoSEQ multiplex PCR, and TCRdb holds only the in-frame ones, with some missing. The sample contains some 190,000 clones, over 75% of which appear only once. This sample comprised peripheral blood, obtained on day 0 of AZD1222 vaccination. Receptors were obtained from an adult in good health.

This clone has just one count. The chain couples TRBV29-1 to TRBJ1-1; 7 bases agree with TRBD1. The CDR3 is 14 amino acids. J was trimmed by 0 bases and V by 4 bases; bases with no gene match: 5. The germline V gene encodes CDR1 SQVTM and CDR2 ANQGSEA. The CDR3 DNA follows: TGCAGCGTTGTTGGGACAGCTCTGAACACTGAAGCTTTCTTT. Encoded protein: CSVVGTALNTEAFF.

This chain uses TRBV7-8 with TRBJ1-2; no clear D gene. CDR1 is SGHVS, CDR2 FQNEAQ, per germline. This CDR3 comprises 13 residues. V lost 2 bases to trimming and J lost 3 bases, with 7 bases between them. CDR3 residues: CASSLPIDYGYTF. In DNA form, the CDR3 reads TGTGCCAGCAGCTTACCTATCGACTATGGCTACACCTTC.

This clone appeared a single time. The chain employs TRBV4-1 and TRBJ1-1; TRBD1 is a possible D gene (5 bases). This CDR3 has 17 residues. Germline V gene lookup returns CDR1 MGHRA and CDR2 YSYEKL. Trimming pared 0 bases from V and 1 base from J, leaving 15 bases between. The CDR3 nucleotides are TGCGCCAGCAGCCAAGATCGGCGGGGCAGGGCGAACACTGAAGCTTTCTTT. Translated, it gives CASSQDRRGRANTEAFF.

The gene calls are TRBV27 and TRBJ2-2, with D hard to call. Germline-derived CDR1 and CDR2 are MNHEY and SMNVEV (reference sequence). The CDR3 covers 14 residues. Trimming pared 2 bases from V and 3 bases from J, leaving 7 bases between. DNA of the CDR3: TGTGCCAGCAGTTTAGTCCACCACACCGGGGAGCTGTTTTTT. Amino acids: CASSLVHHTGELFF.

The rearrangement links TRBV3-1 (or the pseudogene TRBV3-2) to TRBJ1-1; D remains ambiguous. Trimming shortened V by 0 bases and J by 0 bases, and 8 bases separated the two germline ends. This CDR3 has 15 residues. The germline V gene has CDR1 LGHDT and CDR2 YNNKEL (reference sequence). The CDR3 is CASSQEGILNTEAFF. CDR3 nucleotide sequence: TGTGCCAGCAGCCAAGAGGGCATACTGAACACTGAAGCTTTCTTT.

The genes are TRBV5-1 and TRBJ2-2, with D maybe TRBD2 (6 bases). The V gene's germline CDR1 is SGHRS and CDR2 YFSETQ. The length of the CDR3 is 15 residues. Between the trimmed V and J ends, which lost 0 bases and 6 bases, there was a span of 12 bases. The CDR3 here is CASSLVVSGAGELFF. The DNA of the CDR3 is TGCGCCAGCAGCTTGGTTGTTTCGGGGGCCGGGGAGCTGTTTTTT.

The CDR3 loop reads CASSQRRANTGELFF. The CDR3 DNA reads TGTGCCAGCAGCCAGCGACGAGCGAACACCGGGGAGCTGTTTTTT. The chain carries TRBV3-1 (or the pseudogene TRBV3-2) and TRBJ2-2; D call uncertain. V lost 3 bases and J lost 0, with 8 bases in between. This CDR3 contains 15 residues. Germline V gene data show CDR1 as LGHDT and CDR2 as YNNKEL (reference sequence).

The chain employs TRBV4-3 and TRBJ2-3; 11 bases fit TRBD2. Germline V lookup: CDR1 LGHNA, CDR2 YSLEER. This CDR3 spans 17 amino acids. The J segment lost 0 bases and the V segment lost 1 base, leaving 3 bases of the junction unmatched. CDR3 nucleotide sequence: TGCGCCAGCAGCCAAGGACTAGCGGGGACTAGCACAGATACGCAGTATTTT. It encodes CASSQGLAGTSTDTQYF.

V and J are TRBV5-5 and TRBJ1-1; a weak D match, TRBD1 (5 bases). This CDR3 region has 14 residues. Germline assignment: CDR1 SGHKS and CDR2 YYEKEE (reference sequence). V was trimmed by 0 bases and J by 4 bases, leaving 10 bases between them. The CDR3 DNA reads as TGTGCCAGCAGCTTGGGCTGGGGGGTCACTGAAGCTTTCTTT. Translating gives CASSLGWGVTEAFF.

This clone is categorized as medium-sized (0.01 to 0.1%). This sequence joins TRBV6-5 and TRBJ2-7; a possible D gene is TRBD1 (6 bases). Looked up from germline, CDR1 is MNHEY and CDR2 is SVGAGI. The CDR3 spans 12 residues. V was pared by 6 bases and J by 3 bases, with 9 bases between. DNA for the CDR3: TGTGCCAGCAGGGACAGCTACTACGAGCAGTACGTC. Translating gives CASRDSYYEQYV.

This clone was picked up one time. The V and J genes are TRBV28 and TRBJ1-6; the match to TRBD1 covers 8 bases. Germline CDR1 and CDR2: MDHEN and SYDVKM. Losses at the gene ends were 10 bases for V and 18 bases for J; bases not matched to a gene: 8. CDR3 length equals 10 residues. The chain's CDR3 is CATGTGQAHF. The CDR3 region has the DNA TGTGCCACCGGAACGGGACAGGCCCACTTT. The entire variable domain, with the rest obtained from reference TRBV28 and TRBJ1-6, is as follows: DVKVTQSSRYLVKRTGEKVFLECVQDMDHENMFWYRQDPGLGLRLIYFSYDVKMKEKGDIPEGYSVSREKKERFSLILESASTNQTSMYLCATGTGQAHFGNGTRLTVT.

For this clone: One end of the junction fails to match germline, which may point to a read error. The chain carries TRBV5-6 and TRBJ1-5, with TRBD1 matching 8 bases. CDR3 length: 19 residues. Germline V gives CDR1 SGHDT, CDR2 YYEEEE. The chain's CDR3 is CACRGCGRGLESGNQPQHF. As DNA, the CDR3 is TGTGCCTGCAGGGGGTGCGGCAGGGGGCTGGAATCGGGCAATCAGCCCCAGCATTTT.

V usage is TRBV6-5 and J usage is TRBJ2-1, with D possibly matching TRBD2 (5 bases). The V end was cut by 8 bases, the J end by 7 bases, with 15 bases between. Germline lookup yields CDR1 MNHEY and CDR2 SVGAGI. The CDR3 has 13 residues. The CDR3 DNA is TGTGCCAGCTCTATAACGGGGTTTAATGAGCAGTTCTTC. It is translated as CASSITGFNEQFF.

This chain links TRBV12-5 with TRBJ1-2; weak D call: TRBD1 (5 bases). Germline loops: CDR1 LGHNT, CDR2 FRNRAP. Trimming took 1 base from V and 1 from J, leaving 16 bases between them. The CDR3 sequence is 17 residues long. The CDR3 DNA reads TGTGCTAGTGGTTTGGATCCCTCAGGGACCCGTAACTATGGCTACACCTTC. Amino acids: CASGLDPSGTRNYGYTF.

This clone was recorded only once. The V call is TRBV7-9, the J call TRBJ1-2; D unresolved. Per the germline V gene, CDR1 is SEHNR and CDR2 is FQNEAQ (reference sequence). V lost 3 bases to trimming and J lost 8 bases, with 7 bases between them. The CDR3 has 11 residues. CDR3 residues: CASSFKDGYTF. The CDR3 bases are TGTGCCAGCAGCTTTAAGGACGGCTACACCTTC.

The chain recombines TRBV5-4 with TRBJ1-5, with a tentative D call TRBD1 (6 bases). Germline V CDR1 and CDR2: SGHNT, YYREEE (reference sequence). The germline V and J ends were trimmed by 1 base and 1 base, with 6 bases remaining between them. This CDR3 has 14 amino acids. This CDR3 reads CASSLRGSNQPQHF. CDR3 DNA sequence: TGTGCCAGCAGCTTGAGGGGGAGCAATCAGCCCCAGCATTTT.

J is TRBJ1-3 and V is TRBV5-4, with a weak D call TRBD1 (5 bases). The germline V gene encodes CDR1 SGHNT and CDR2 YYREEE (reference sequence). There are 14 residues in the CDR3. V was shortened by 0 bases and J by 7 bases, with 11 bases between the two germline ends. In DNA form, the CDR3 reads TGTGCCAGCAGCTTGGGGGCAGGGAGCAACACCATATATTTT. Protein: CASSLGAGSNTIYF.

This clone was picked up a small number of times. This chain connects TRBV6-2 or TRBV6-3 to TRBJ2-7; the match to TRBD2 covers 8 bases. The CDR3 runs 13 residues. Germline CDR1 is MNHEY and CDR2 is SVGEGT. V dropped 6 bases and J dropped 5; count of bases not matched to a gene: 6. Here the CDR3 reads CASSRTSTDEQYV. CDR3 nucleotide sequence: TGTGCCAGCAGCCGGACTAGCACCGACGAGCAGTACGTC.

This clone was observed a single time. V gene TRBV18 combines with J gene TRBJ1-6; D is unresolved. V was pared by 5 bases and J by 10 bases, with 12 bases between. Germline CDR1 KGHSH, CDR2 LQKENI. The CDR3 length is 13 residues. The CDR3 DNA reads TGTGCCAGCTCAGGAAGGGATGGGTCACCCCTCCACTTT. It is translated as CASSGRDGSPLHF.

This chain uses TRBV19 with TRBJ2-6; no firm D call. The CDR3 contains 14 residues. The ends were cut back, 9 bases at V and 0 bases at J, with 9 bases in the middle. CDR1 is LNHDA and CDR2 is SQIVND in the germline V gene (reference sequence). The CDR3 here is CASRTSSGANVLTF. CDR3 DNA: TGTGCCAGCCGAACGAGCTCTGGGGCCAACGTCCTGACTTTC.

This chain links TRBV7-9 with TRBJ2-1; D might be TRBD2 (6 bases). V was shortened by 5 bases and J by 6 bases, with 23 bases between the two germline ends. CDR1 and CDR2 (germline): SEHNR, FQNEAQ (reference sequence). The CDR3 is 17 amino acids. The DNA of the CDR3 is TGTGCCAGCAGCCCATCGACTAGTTTCGACTTCAGCAATGAGCAGTTCTTC. This codes for CASSPSTSFDFSNEQFF.

This chain connects TRBV3-1 (or the pseudogene TRBV3-2) to TRBJ2-7, with D possibly being TRBD2 (7 bases). Germline loops: CDR1 LGHDT, CDR2 YNNKEL (reference sequence). V dropped 4 bases and J dropped 2 bases, with 12 bases sitting between them. This CDR3 comprises 14 residues. Here the CDR3 DNA reads TGTGCCAGCAGCCGGCAGGGGACTACCTACGAGCAGTACTTC. It yields the protein CASSRQGTTYEQYF.

This chain links TRBV6-4 with TRBJ1-2; 7 bases match TRBD1. The CDR3 covers 13 residues. CDR1 is MRHNA, CDR2 SNTAGT, per germline. Trimming at V came to 6 bases and at J to 2 bases, leaving 3 bases not matched to a gene. CDR3 bases: TGTGCCAGCAGCCCACAGGGGAACTATGGCTACACCTTC. Its protein product is CASSPQGNYGYTF.

V and J are TRBV10-1 and TRBJ1-2; maybe TRBD1 (5 bases). V lost 3 bases to trimming and J lost 1 base, with 12 bases between them. The CDR3 spans 15 residues. Germline CDR1 WNHNN, CDR2 SYGVQD (reference sequence). CDR3 region: CASSEGTGSNYGYTF. The CDR3 DNA reads as TGCGCCAGCAGTGAAGGGACGGGGAGTAACTATGGCTACACCTTC.

This clone was seen only once. This chain joins TRBV29-1 and TRBJ1-3; tentatively, D is TRBD1 (6 bases). The CDR3 runs 13 residues. V was trimmed by 7 bases and J by 0 bases, leaving 10 bases between them. Per the germline V gene, CDR1 is SQVTM and CDR2 is ANQGSEA. Here the CDR3 reads CSAPGDSGNTIYF. The CDR3 bases are TGCAGCGCCCCAGGGGACTCTGGAAACACCATATATTTT.